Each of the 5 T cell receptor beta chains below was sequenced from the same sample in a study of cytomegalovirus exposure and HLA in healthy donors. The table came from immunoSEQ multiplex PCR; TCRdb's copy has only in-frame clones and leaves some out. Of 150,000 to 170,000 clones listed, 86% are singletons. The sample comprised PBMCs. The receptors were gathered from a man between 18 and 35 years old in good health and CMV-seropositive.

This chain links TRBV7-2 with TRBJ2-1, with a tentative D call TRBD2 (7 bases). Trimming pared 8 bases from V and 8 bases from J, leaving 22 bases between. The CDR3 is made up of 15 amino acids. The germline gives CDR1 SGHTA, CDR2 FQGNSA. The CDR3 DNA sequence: TGTGCCAGCGTCATAGGGGGGGTAGGCTGGGATGAGCAGTTCTTC. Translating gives CASVIGGVGWDEQFF.

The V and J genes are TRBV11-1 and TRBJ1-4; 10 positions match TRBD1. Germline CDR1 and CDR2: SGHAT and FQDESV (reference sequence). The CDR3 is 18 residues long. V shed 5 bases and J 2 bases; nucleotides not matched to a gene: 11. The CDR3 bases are TGTGCCAGCAGCCAGACAGGGGGCGCGTCGAGCACTAATGAAAAACTGTTTTTT. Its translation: CASSQTGGASSTNEKLFF.

CDR3 coding DNA: TGTGCCAGCAGTTACTTAGGACAGGCCAACACCGGGGAGCTGTTTTTT. Translation gives CASSYLGQANTGELFF. V usage is TRBV6-5 and J usage is TRBJ2-2; TRBD1 aligns across 7 bases. V was clipped by 1 base and J by 2 bases; unmatched bases: 4. CDR1 and CDR2 (germline): MNHEY, SVGAGI. CDR3 length equals 16 residues.

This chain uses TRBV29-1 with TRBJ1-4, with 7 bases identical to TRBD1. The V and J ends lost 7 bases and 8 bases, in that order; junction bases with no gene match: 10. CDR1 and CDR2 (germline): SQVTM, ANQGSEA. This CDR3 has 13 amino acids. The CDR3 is CSARDRVSEKLFF. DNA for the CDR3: TGCAGCGCCCGAGACAGGGTGAGCGAAAAACTGTTTTTT. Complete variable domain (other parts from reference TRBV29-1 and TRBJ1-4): SAVISQKPSRDICQRGTSLTIQCQVDSQVTMMFWYRQQPGQSLTLIATANQGSEATYESGFVIDKFPISRPNLTFSTLTVSNMSPEDSSIYLCSARDRVSEKLFFGSGTQLSVL.

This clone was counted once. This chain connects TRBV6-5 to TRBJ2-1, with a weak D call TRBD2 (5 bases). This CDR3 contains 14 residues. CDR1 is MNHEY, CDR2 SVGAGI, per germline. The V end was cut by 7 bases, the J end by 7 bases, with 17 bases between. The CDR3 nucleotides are TGTGCCAGCACCCTTCGGGATGGGTTGAATGAGCAGTTCTTC. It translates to CASTLRDGLNEQFF.